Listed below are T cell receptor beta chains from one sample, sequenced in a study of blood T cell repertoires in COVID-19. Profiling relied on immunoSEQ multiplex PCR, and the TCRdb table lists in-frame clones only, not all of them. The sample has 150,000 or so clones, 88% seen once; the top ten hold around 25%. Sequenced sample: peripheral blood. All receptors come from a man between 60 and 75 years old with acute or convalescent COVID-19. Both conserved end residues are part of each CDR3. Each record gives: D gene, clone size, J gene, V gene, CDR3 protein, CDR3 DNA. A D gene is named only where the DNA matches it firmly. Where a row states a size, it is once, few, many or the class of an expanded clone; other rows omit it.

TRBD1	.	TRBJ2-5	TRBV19	CASSMARQGKTQYF	TGTGCCAGTAGTATGGCTCGACAGGGGAAGACCCAGTACTTC
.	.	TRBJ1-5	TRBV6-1	CASSVGEGFRNQPQHF	TGTGCCAGCAGTGTAGGGGAGGGGTTTCGCAATCAGCCCCAGCATTTT
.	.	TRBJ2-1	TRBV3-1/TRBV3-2	CASFGYNEQFF	TGTGCCAGCTTCGGGTACAATGAGCAGTTCTTC
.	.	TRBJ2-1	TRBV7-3	CASSSTEGEQFF	TGTGCCAGCAGCTCAACGGAGGGAGAGCAGTTCTTC
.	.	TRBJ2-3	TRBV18	CASSPFRVTSTDTQYF	TGTGCCAGCTCACCATTTCGTGTCACAAGCACAGATACGCAGTATTTT
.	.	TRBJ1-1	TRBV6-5	CASSDRRGRLTEAFF	TGTGCCAGCAGCGATCGGAGGGGACGCCTCACTGAAGCTTTCTTT
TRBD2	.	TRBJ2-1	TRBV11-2	CASSWVLAGGGNEQFF	TGTGCCAGCAGCTGGGTACTAGCGGGAGGTGGCAATGAGCAGTTCTTC
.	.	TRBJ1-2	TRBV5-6	CASSPPGTYGYTF	TGTGCCAGCAGTCCGCCAGGAACCTATGGCTACACCTTC
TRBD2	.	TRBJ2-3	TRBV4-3	CASSLGALAGDTQYF	TGCGCCAGCAGCCTCGGGGCCCTAGCGGGAGATACGCAGTATTTT
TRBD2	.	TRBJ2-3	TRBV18	CASSPPSGVTDTQYF	TGTGCCAGCTCACCACCTAGCGGGGTCACAGATACGCAGTATTTT
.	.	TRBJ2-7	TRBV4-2	CASSQDEWATSYEQYF	TGTGCCAGCAGCCAAGATGAGTGGGCCACATCCTACGAGCAGTACTTC
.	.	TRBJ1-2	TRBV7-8	CASSRGQSYGYTF	TGTGCCAGCAGTCGAGGACAGTCCTATGGCTACACCTTC
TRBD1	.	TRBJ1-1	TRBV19	CASSGRGQGATNTEAFF	TGTGCCAGTAGTGGGCGAGGGCAGGGGGCCACCAACACTGAAGCTTTCTTT
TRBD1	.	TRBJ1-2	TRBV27	CASSSYRGHINYTF	TGTGCCAGCAGTTCCTACAGGGGGCATATCAACTACACCTTC
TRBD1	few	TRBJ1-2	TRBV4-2	CASSLGQGPTSNGYTF	TGTGCCAGCAGCCTCGGACAGGGCCCAACTTCAAATGGCTACACCTTC
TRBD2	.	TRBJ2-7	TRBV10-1	CASSRLARRYGGSYEQYF	TGCGCCAGCAGCCGACTAGCGCGTAGATATGGAGGCTCCTACGAGCAGTACTTC
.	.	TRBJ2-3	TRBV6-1	CASSEVSSGTDTQYF	TGTGCCAGCAGTGAAGTTAGCTCTGGCACAGATACGCAGTATTTT
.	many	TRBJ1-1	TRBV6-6	CASSLPGTITEAFF	TGTGCCAGCAGTCTCCCCGGGACAATCACTGAAGCTTTCTTT
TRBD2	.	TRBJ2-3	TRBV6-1	CASSEAGLASSDTQYF	TGTGCCAGCAGTGAAGCGGGACTAGCTAGCTCAGATACGCAGTATTTT
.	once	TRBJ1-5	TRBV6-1	CASSERTGNQPQHF	TGTGCCAGCAGTGAAAGGACAGGCAATCAGCCCCAGCATTTT
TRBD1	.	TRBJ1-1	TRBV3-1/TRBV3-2	CASSPSDRARTEAFF	TGTGCCAGCAGCCCATCTGACAGGGCGAGGACTGAAGCTTTCTTT
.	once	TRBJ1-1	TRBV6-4	CASSPGGVNTEAFF	TGTGCCAGCAGTCCCGGAGGGGTGAACACTGAAGCTTTCTTT
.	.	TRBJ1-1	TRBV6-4	CASSLRGGNTEAFF	TGTGCCAGCAGTCTAAGAGGCGGGAACACTGAAGCTTTCTTT
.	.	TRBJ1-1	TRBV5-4	CASKGERNTEAFF	TGTGCCAGCAAGGGGGAAAGGAACACTGAAGCTTTCTTT
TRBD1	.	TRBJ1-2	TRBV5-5	CASSLAPVTGGGGYGYTF	TGTGCCAGCAGCTTGGCACCGGTGACAGGGGGCGGGGGCTATGGCTACACCTTC
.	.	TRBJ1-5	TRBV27	CASSPLGEGSNQPQHF	TGTGCCAGCAGCCCTCTAGGGGAAGGTAGCAATCAGCCCCAGCATTTT
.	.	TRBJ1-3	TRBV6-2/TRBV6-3	CASSYSSLRESGNTIYF	TGTGCCAGCAGTTACTCGAGCCTCAGGGAATCTGGAAACACCATATATTTT
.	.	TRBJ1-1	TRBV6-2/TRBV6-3	CASGLTEAFF	TGTGCCAGCGGCCTAACTGAAGCTTTCTTT
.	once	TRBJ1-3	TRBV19	CASSTGSGNTIYF	TGTGCCAGTAGTACAGGCTCTGGAAACACCATATATTTT
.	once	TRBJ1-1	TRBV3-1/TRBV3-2	CASSRRGLNTEAFF	TGTGCCAGCAGCCGACGGGGATTGAACACTGAAGCTTTCTTT
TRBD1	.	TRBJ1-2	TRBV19	CASNRGLRANGYGYTF	TGTGCCAGCAACAGGGGTCTACGGGCGAATGGTTATGGCTACACCTTC
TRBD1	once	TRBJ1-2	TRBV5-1	CASREDGTDGYTF	TGCGCCAGTAGAGAAGACGGGACAGATGGCTACACCTTC
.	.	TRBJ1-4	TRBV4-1	CASSPRRGGEKLFF	TGCGCCAGCAGCCCTCGGCGGGGCGGTGAAAAACTGTTTTTT
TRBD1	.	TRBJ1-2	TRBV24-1	CATSDPQGFNGYTF	TGTGCCACCAGTGATCCACAGGGGTTTAATGGCTACACCTTC
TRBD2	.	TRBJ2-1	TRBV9	CASSVVIDVGTSADEQFF	TGTGCCAGCAGCGTAGTAATTGATGTTGGGACTAGCGCCGATGAGCAGTTCTTC
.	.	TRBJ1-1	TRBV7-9	CASSPLVGPMNTEAFF	TGTGCCAGCAGCCCCCTAGTCGGCCCGATGAACACTGAAGCTTTCTTT